Listed here is a single T cell receptor beta chain. CDR3 length: 14 residues. With 5 bases clipped from V and 6 bases from J, the junction kept 7 bases outside the gene matches. CDR1 and CDR2 (germline): MGHRA, YSYEKL. Produced via immunoSEQ multiplex PCR; TCRdb's table is partial and in-frame only. The sample carries about 800,000 clones, roughly 96% recorded once. The entry originates in a study of shared clonotypes between healthy human individuals. Naive CD8 cells, CD45RO-negative and positively selected for CCR7, excluded terminally differentiated effector memory CD45RA+ cells. The V call is TRBV4-1, the J call TRBJ2-7, with TRBD2 matching over 10 bases. Specimen: naive CD8+ T cells sorted from blood. This TCR was sampled from a man aged 30 to 45 in good health. The CDR3 is CASSSLAGEVEQYF. In DNA, the CDR3 is TGCGCCAGCAGCTCCCTAGCGGGAGAGGTCGAGCAGTACTTC.